The clone carrying this T cell receptor beta chain occurred once. Assay used: immunoSEQ multiplex PCR; TCRdb lists only in-frame clones, some missing. The sample consists of about 60,000 clones, 88% of them appearing once. The entry originates in a study of blood T cell repertoires in COVID-19. V dropped 1 base and J dropped 1; count of bases not matched to a gene: 7. This CDR3 has 17 residues. Germline assignment: CDR1 LGHNA and CDR2 YNFKEQ. The sample consisted of peripheral blood. The chain has TRBV4-2 and TRBJ1-1; TRBD1 aligns across 9 bases. This TCR derives from a man in his 70s with acute or convalescent COVID-19. CDR3 amino acids: CASSQVRTGGTNTEAFF. The DNA of the CDR3 is TGTGCCAGCAGCCAAGTCCGTACAGGGGGCACGAACACTGAAGCTTTCTTT.